The 20 T cell receptor beta chains below were found in one sample sequenced in a study of T-cell memory formation after mild COVID-19. One entry per CDR3 protein, called by TCRdb with MiXCR from the 5' RACE reads. The sample carries approximately 270,000 distinct CDR3 sequences, 15% to 20% recorded once. Sequencing used PBMCs or a T cell subset sorted from them (not recorded which). All receptors come from a man aged 18 to 29 who had mild COVID-19 (a few samples of this study predate the infection). Cell type and time point are not known.

This clonotype has just a few counts. This chain joins TRBV5-1 and TRBJ2-1; 7 nucleotides agree with TRBD2. CDR1 is SGHRS, CDR2 YFSETQ, per germline. With 1 base clipped from V and 3 bases from J, the junction kept 4 bases outside the gene matches. The CDR3 totals 15 residues. The CDR3 DNA sequence: TGCGCCAGCAGCTTGTCTGGGGGGGACTACAATGAGCAGTTCTTC. Its protein is CASSLSGGDYNEQFF. The entire variable domain, with the rest obtained from reference TRBV5-1 and TRBJ2-1, is as follows: KAGVTQTPRYLIKTRGQQVTLSCSPISGHRSVSWYQQTPGQGLQFLFEYFSETQRNKGNFPGRFSGRQFSNSRSEMNVSTLELGDSALYLCASSLSGGDYNEQFFGPGTRLTVL.

This clonotype was detected only a few times. V is TRBV12-3 or TRBV12-4 and J is TRBJ1-1; D ambiguous. The V end lost 5 bases, the J end lost 0 bases, and 10 bases lay between the germline ends. There are 14 residues in the CDR3. The CDR3 protein is CASSRAGMNTEAFF. DNA for the CDR3: TGTGCCAGCAGTCGAGCGGGAATGAACACTGAAGCTTTCTTT.

There are a few counts of this clonotype. The rearrangement links TRBV10-3 to TRBJ2-7, with D perhaps TRBD1 (6 bases). Germline V CDR1 and CDR2: ENHRY, SYGVKD. The CDR3 has 13 residues. Trimming removed 7 bases at V and 2 bases at J, with 12 bases between. CDR3 protein: CAIIAQGTYEQYF. CDR3 bases: TGTGCCATCATCGCCCAGGGGACCTACGAGCAGTACTTC.

The gene calls are TRBV28 and TRBJ1-6; no clear D gene. CDR3 length equals 15 residues. The germline V gene has CDR1 MDHEN and CDR2 SYDVKM. With 5 bases removed from V and 7 bases from J, the gap between germline ends came to 15 bases. CDR3 region: CASSLPGFINSPLHF. In DNA form, the CDR3 reads TGTGCCAGCAGTCTGCCCGGCTTCATCAATTCACCCCTCCACTTT.

The rearrangement joins TRBV4-3 to TRBJ1-2; unclear D gene. CDR3 length: 14 amino acids. Trimming removed 4 bases from V and 8 bases from J, with 17 bases in between. The germline V gene encodes CDR1 LGHNA and CDR2 YSLEER. CDR3 protein: CASSPPGRIGGYTF. DNA of the CDR3: TGCGCCAGCAGCCCCCCCGGCAGGATAGGCGGCTACACCTTC.

The chain has TRBV4-3 and TRBJ2-1; 7 bases line up with TRBD1. The CDR3 runs to 15 residues. The germline gives CDR1 LGHNA, CDR2 YSLEER. Trimming took 6 bases from V and 0 from J; bases not matched to a gene: 5. The CDR3 nucleotides are TGCGCCAGCAGGGAAGGGACAGCCTCCTACAATGAGCAGTTCTTC. The encoded protein is CASREGTASYNEQFF.

This clonotype was seen only a few times. This rearrangement joins TRBV7-9 to TRBJ2-7; D perhaps matches TRBD2 (6 bases). Trimming pared 1 base from V and 3 bases from J, leaving 10 bases between. The CDR3 totals 14 residues. Germline CDR1 reads SEHNR; CDR2 reads FQNEAQ (reference sequence). CDR3 sequence (DNA): TGTGCCAGCAGCTTAGGCCCGGGGGACTACGAGCAGTACTTC. Translating gives CASSLGPGDYEQYF.

The sample holds many counts of this clonotype. The V call is TRBV7-3, the J call TRBJ2-3; D is unresolved. Trimming took 1 base from V and 4 from J, leaving 6 bases between them. CDR1 and CDR2 (germline): SGHTA, FQGTGA. This CDR3 has 13 amino acids. The DNA of the CDR3 is TGTGCCAGCAGCTTAAGATTTGCAGATACGCAGTATTTT. Translating it yields CASSLRFADTQYF.

This clonotype was counted between two and nine times. This rearrangement joins TRBV29-1 to TRBJ2-3; weak D call: TRBD2 (7 bases). There are 13 residues in the CDR3. V lost 3 bases, J lost 5 bases, and 12 bases lay in between. Germline assignment: CDR1 SQVTM and CDR2 ANQGSEA. The DNA of the CDR3 is TGCAGCGTTGACGGGGGGCAGGGAGATACGCAGTATTTT. The encoded protein is CSVDGGQGDTQYF.

V gene TRBV15 combines with J gene TRBJ2-1, with D possibly TRBD2 on 5 matching bases. The germline gives CDR1 LNHNV, CDR2 YYDKDF (reference sequence). This CDR3 is built from 14 residues. V lost 6 bases, J lost 1 base, and 10 bases lay in between. The CDR3 loop is CATRATGSYNEQFF. CDR3 nucleotides: TGTGCCACCAGAGCGACGGGGTCCTACAATGAGCAGTTCTTC. The whole variable domain, remainder taken from reference TRBV15 and TRBJ2-1, is DAMVIQNPRYQVTQFGKPVTLSCSQTLNHNVMYWYQQKSSQAPKLLFHYYDKDFNNEADTPDNFQSRRPNTSFCFLDIRSPGLGDTAMYLCATRATGSYNEQFFGPGTRLTVL.

This clonotype was seen only a few times. J is TRBJ2-1 and V is TRBV19; 10 bases are shared with TRBD1. CDR3 length: 16 residues. CDR1 is LNHDA and CDR2 is SQIVND in the germline V gene (reference sequence). V gave up 7 bases and J gave up 9 bases; unmatched junction bases: 15. The chain's CDR3 is CASTLGEGQGLSEQFF. DNA for the CDR3: TGTGCCAGTACCCTAGGTGAGGGACAGGGGCTCAGTGAGCAGTTCTTC.

This clonotype was counted ten times or more. The CDR3 nucleotides read TGTGCCAGCAGCCCCTGGACAGGGAGGGATGAAAAACTGTTTTTT. Protein product: CASSPWTGRDEKLFF. The chain joins TRBV5-5 to TRBJ1-4; 8 bases fit TRBD1. With 4 bases clipped from V and 6 bases from J, the junction kept 8 bases outside the gene matches. Germline V gene sequence: CDR1 SGHKS, CDR2 YYEKEE (reference sequence). The CDR3 length is 15 residues.

This clonotype was seen a handful of times. V and J are TRBV6-1 and TRBJ1-2, with D uncertain. Germline V gene lookup returns CDR1 MNHNS and CDR2 SASEGT. V was shortened by 3 bases and J by 2 bases, with 13 bases between the two germline ends. The CDR3 sequence is 15 residues long. CDR3 loop: CASSEPGGTNYGYTF. The CDR3 DNA is TGTGCCAGCAGTGAGCCCGGCGGCACCAACTATGGCTACACCTTC.

This clonotype appeared a few times. V and J are TRBV7-2 and TRBJ2-3, with D unclear. Trimming took off 5 bases at V and 1 base at J, with 13 bases between the two ends. CDR1 and CDR2 (germline): SGHTA, FQGNSA. The CDR3 length is 15 residues. CDR3 region: CASSKNGLGTDTQYF. The CDR3 DNA reads as TGTGCCAGCAGCAAGAACGGCTTGGGCACAGATACGCAGTATTTT.

The chain links TRBV12-3 or TRBV12-4 to TRBJ2-1; no clear D gene. The germline V and J ends were trimmed by 4 bases and 0 bases, with 10 bases remaining between them. The length of the CDR3 is 15 residues. Here the CDR3 reads CASSYDLHSYNEQFF. The CDR3 DNA is TGTGCCAGCAGTTACGACTTGCACTCCTACAATGAGCAGTTCTTC.

This clonotype has a single count. The chain joins TRBV6-2 or TRBV6-3 to TRBJ2-7, with TRBD2 matching 10 bases. Trimming removed 3 bases from V and 7 bases from J; junction bases left unmatched: 9. The CDR3 extends over 15 amino acids. Germline CDR1 and CDR2: MNHEY and SVGEGT. DNA for the CDR3: TGTGCCAGCAGTTATCGGGCTAGCGGGGGCTATGAGCAGTACTTC. This codes for CASSYRASGGYEQYF.

The genes are TRBV7-2 and TRBJ1-2, with 11 nucleotides matching TRBD1. The V gene's germline CDR1 is SGHTA and CDR2 FQGNSA. V lost 4 bases to trimming and J lost 7 bases; unmatched junction nucleotides: 5. This CDR3 has 14 amino acids. This CDR3 is CASSSGQGDRGYTF. The CDR3 DNA reads TGTGCCAGCAGCTCGGGACAGGGGGATCGTGGCTACACCTTC.

The J gene is TRBJ2-3, the V gene TRBV29-1; TRBD1 might be the D (6 bases). Germline CDR1 reads SQVTM; CDR2 reads ANQGSEA. The CDR3 runs to 12 residues. Trimming removed 7 bases from V and 4 bases from J, with 12 bases in between. For the CDR3, the DNA is TGCAGCGGCAGCAGGGGCCCAGATACGCAGTATTTT. Amino acid sequence: CSGSRGPDTQYF.

This chain connects TRBV30 to TRBJ2-7, with 8 bases fitting TRBD2. With 4 bases clipped from V and 3 bases from J, the junction kept 11 bases outside the gene matches. This CDR3 has 15 amino acids. Germline CDR1 reads GTSNPN; CDR2 reads SVGIG (reference sequence). This CDR3 reads CAWNDQIGTSYEQYF. Written as DNA, the CDR3 is TGTGCCTGGAACGATCAAATAGGGACTAGCTACGAGCAGTACTTC.

This clonotype was seen only a few times. The rearrangement links TRBV11-2 to TRBJ2-2; weak D call: TRBD2 (7 bases). Looked up from germline, CDR1 is SGHAT and CDR2 is FQNNGV. V was cut by 8 bases and J by 4 bases, with 17 bases left in between. The CDR3 is 15 amino acids. Here the CDR3 DNA reads TGTGCCAGCCACTTCCTCGGGGGGCTCACCGGGGAGCTGTTTTTT. Translating gives CASHFLGGLTGELFF. Complete variable domain (other parts from reference TRBV11-2 and TRBJ2-2): EAGVAQSPRYKIIEKRQSVAFWCNPISGHATLYWYQQILGQGPKLLIQFQNNGVVDDSQLPKDRFSAERLKGVDSTLKIQPAKLEDSAVYLCASHFLGGLTGELFFGEGSRLTVL.